This TCR beta chain was observed in a study of persistence of HIV-infected CD4 T cells. Overall study: CD4+ T cells responding to CMV or HIV-1 Gag were isolated. Study-wide points: CMV- and Gag-responding cells had lower TCRbeta richness than CD3/CD28-responding cells.

Trimming took 7 bases from V and 7 from J, leaving 16 bases between them. The CDR3 runs to 13 residues. Germline V gives CDR1 SEHNR, CDR2 FQNEAQ (reference sequence). The immunoSEQ assay was version 4, run in survey mode. The table came from immunoSEQ multiplex PCR; TCRdb's copy has only in-frame clones and leaves some out. The sample consists of tens of thousands of clones, 82% of them appearing once. As concerns this clone: Its antigen is undetermined.

Lysates of CMV-infected fibroblasts at approximately 9.6 ug/mL stimulated these cells. CD40L/CD69 double-negative CD45RO-high memory CD4+ T cells were collected. The chain has TRBV7-9 and TRBJ2-5; a weak D match, TRBD1 (5 bases). The clonotype originates from an adult woman with HIV who was CMV-seropositive. The sample here was CD4+ T cells sorted from PBMCs after approximately 20-hour stimulation, taken from a patient who received antiretroviral therapy. The CDR3 DNA follows: TGTGCCAGCACCCCTGGGGCCGAGGCGACCCAGTACTTC. This sequence encodes CASTPGAEATQYF.